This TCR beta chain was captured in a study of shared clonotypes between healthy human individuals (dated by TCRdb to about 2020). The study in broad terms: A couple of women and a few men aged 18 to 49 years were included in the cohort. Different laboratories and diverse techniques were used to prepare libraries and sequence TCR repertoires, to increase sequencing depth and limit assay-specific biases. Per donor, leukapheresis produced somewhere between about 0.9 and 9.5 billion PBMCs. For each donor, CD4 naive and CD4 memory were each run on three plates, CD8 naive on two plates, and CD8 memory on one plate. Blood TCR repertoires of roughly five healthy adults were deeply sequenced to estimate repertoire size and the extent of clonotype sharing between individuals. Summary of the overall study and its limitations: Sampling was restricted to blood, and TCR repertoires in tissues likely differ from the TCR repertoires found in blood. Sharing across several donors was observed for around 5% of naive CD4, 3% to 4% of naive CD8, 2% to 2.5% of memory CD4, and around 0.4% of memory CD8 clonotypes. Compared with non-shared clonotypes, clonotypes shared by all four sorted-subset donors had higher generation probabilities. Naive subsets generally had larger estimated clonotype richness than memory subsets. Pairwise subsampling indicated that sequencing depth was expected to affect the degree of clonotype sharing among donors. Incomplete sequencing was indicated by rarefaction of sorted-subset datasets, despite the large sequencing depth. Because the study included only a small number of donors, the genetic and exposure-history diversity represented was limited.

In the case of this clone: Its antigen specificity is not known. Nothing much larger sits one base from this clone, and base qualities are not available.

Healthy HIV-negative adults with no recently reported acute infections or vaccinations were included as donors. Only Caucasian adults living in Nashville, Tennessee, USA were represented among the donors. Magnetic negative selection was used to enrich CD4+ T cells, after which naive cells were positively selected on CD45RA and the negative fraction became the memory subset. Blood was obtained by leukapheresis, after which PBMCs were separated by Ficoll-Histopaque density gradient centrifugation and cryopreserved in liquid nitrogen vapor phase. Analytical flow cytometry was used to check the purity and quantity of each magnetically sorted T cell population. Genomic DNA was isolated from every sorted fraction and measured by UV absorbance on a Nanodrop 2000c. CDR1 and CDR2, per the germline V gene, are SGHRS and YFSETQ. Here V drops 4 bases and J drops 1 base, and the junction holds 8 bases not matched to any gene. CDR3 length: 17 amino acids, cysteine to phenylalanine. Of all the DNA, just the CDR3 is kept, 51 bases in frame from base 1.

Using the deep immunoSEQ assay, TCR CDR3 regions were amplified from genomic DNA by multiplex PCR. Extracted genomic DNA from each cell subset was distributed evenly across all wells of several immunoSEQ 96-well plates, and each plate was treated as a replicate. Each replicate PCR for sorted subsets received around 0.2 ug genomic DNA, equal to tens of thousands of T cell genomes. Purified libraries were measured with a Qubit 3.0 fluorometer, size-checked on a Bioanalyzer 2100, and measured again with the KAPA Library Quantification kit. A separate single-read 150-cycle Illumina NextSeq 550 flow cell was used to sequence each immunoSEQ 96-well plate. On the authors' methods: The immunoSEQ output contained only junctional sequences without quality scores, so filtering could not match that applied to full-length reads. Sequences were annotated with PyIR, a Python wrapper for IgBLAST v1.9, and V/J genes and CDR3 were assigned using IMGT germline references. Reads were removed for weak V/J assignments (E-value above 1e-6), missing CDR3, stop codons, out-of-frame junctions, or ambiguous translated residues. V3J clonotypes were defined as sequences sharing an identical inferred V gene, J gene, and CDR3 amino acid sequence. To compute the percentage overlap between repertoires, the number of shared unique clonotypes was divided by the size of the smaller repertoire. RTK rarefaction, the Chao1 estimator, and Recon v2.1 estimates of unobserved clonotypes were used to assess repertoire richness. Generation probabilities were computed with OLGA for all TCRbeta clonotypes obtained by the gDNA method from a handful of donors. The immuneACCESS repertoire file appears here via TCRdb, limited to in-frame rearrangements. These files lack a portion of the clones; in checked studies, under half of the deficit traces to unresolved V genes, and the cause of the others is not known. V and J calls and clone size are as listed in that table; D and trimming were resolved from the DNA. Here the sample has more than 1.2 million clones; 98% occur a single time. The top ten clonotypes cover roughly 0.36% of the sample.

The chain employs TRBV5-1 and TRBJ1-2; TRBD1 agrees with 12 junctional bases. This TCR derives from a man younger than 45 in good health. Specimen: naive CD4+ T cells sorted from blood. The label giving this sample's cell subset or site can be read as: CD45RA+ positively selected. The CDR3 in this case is CASSVTRDRGLNYGYTF. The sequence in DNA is TGCGCCAGCAGCGTTACCCGGGACAGGGGGCTTAACTATGGCTACACCTTC.